These 25 T cell receptor beta chains were all obtained from the same sample, sequenced in a study of cytomegalovirus exposure and HLA in healthy donors. PCR used 60 Vbeta primers and 13 Jbeta primers. Some clones are missing from TCRdb's copy, which holds only in-frame ones; the method was immunoSEQ multiplex PCR. Found here are roughly 73,000 clones, roughly 80% of them singletons; the top ten hold roughly 2.6%. Specimen: PBMCs. The receptors were sampled from a woman aged 50 to 60 in good health and CMV-seronegative.

In this sample, this clone turned up once. The chain uses TRBV5-4 and TRBJ2-1, with 10 bases that match TRBD2. Trimming removed 0 bases from V and 4 bases from J; junction bases left unmatched: 4. CDR1 is SGHNT and CDR2 is YYREEE in the germline V gene (reference sequence). The CDR3 has 16 residues. CDR3 bases: TGTGCCAGCAGCTTGGAGGCTAGCGGGGGTTACAATGAGCAGTTCTTC. It specifies CASSLEASGGYNEQFF.

The chain uses TRBV7-2 and TRBJ2-1, with 9 positions matching TRBD1. V shed 5 bases, J shed 0 bases, and the junction held 2 bases outside the gene matches. Germline V lookup: CDR1 SGHTA, CDR2 FQGNSA. This CDR3 has 15 residues. CDR3 residues: CASSMDRGSYNEQFF. The CDR3 bases are TGTGCCAGCAGCATGGACAGGGGCTCCTACAATGAGCAGTTCTTC.

V usage is TRBV7-9 and J usage is TRBJ2-7; 7 positions agree with TRBD2. Germline V gene data show CDR1 as SEHNR and CDR2 as FQNEAQ (reference sequence). V lost 4 bases, J lost 7 bases, and 7 bases stayed unmatched. The CDR3 is made up of 13 amino acids. The CDR3 coding sequence is TGTGCCAGCAGCTGGGGACGGGGAGGGGAGCAGTACTTC. Amino acid sequence: CASSWGRGGEQYF.

The chain combines TRBV6-1 with TRBJ1-2; 9 bases line up with TRBD1. Looked up from germline, CDR1 is MNHNS and CDR2 is SASEGT. The V gene end was trimmed by 4 bases and the J gene end by 0 bases; junction bases not matched to a gene: 3. This CDR3 region has 15 residues. CDR3 coding DNA: TGTGCCAGCAGTGGACAGGGGGTCACTAACTATGGCTACACCTTC. As protein: CASSGQGVTNYGYTF.

This chain uses TRBV6-1 with TRBJ2-1; 7 nucleotides align to TRBD2. Germline CDR1 reads MNHNS; CDR2 reads SASEGT. The V segment lost 5 bases and the J segment 6 bases; nucleotides outside the gene matches: 7. The CDR3 covers 14 residues. This CDR3 reads CASSSGGLGNEQFF. CDR3 DNA sequence: TGTGCCAGCAGTTCCGGGGGGTTGGGCAATGAGCAGTTCTTC.

The chain joins TRBV21-1 to TRBJ2-7; no DNA check was done on the table's D call, TRBD1. TRBV21-1 is noted as a pseudogene. CDR3 length equals 14 residues. The CDR3 region is CASSRGETPQGQYF. In DNA, the CDR3 is TGTGCCAGCAGCAGGGGCGAAACTCCTCAAGGGCAGTACTTC.

This chain uses TRBV5-1 with TRBJ2-1, with 9 bases lining up with TRBD1. Germline V gene lookup returns CDR1 SGHRS and CDR2 YFSETQ. The length of the CDR3 is 14 residues. The V and J ends lost 4 bases and 6 bases, in that order; junction bases with no gene match: 5. The CDR3 bases are TGCGCCAGCAGCCAGGACAGGGGCGTCAATGAGCAGTTCTTC. Its protein product is CASSQDRGVNEQFF. Full variable domain (remainder filled in from reference TRBV5-1 and TRBJ2-1): KAGVTQTPRYLIKTRGQQVTLSCSPISGHRSVSWYQQTPGQGLQFLFEYFSETQRNKGNFPGRFSGRQFSNSRSEMNVSTLELGDSALYLCASSQDRGVNEQFFGPGTRLTVL.

This clone was seen only a few times. The rearrangement uses TRBV29-1 and TRBJ2-3; 7 bases align to TRBD2. CDR1 and CDR2 from the germline V gene are SQVTM and ANQGSEA. Trimming cost V 7 bases and J 4 bases; bases outside gene matches: 11. This CDR3 comprises 14 residues. The CDR3 spells CSGRPLAESDTQYF. The CDR3 bases are TGCAGCGGTAGACCCCTAGCGGAGTCAGATACGCAGTATTTT.

This clone was seen once. V and J are TRBV10-1 and TRBJ1-6; the match to TRBD1 covers 10 bases. The V gene's germline CDR1 is WNHNN and CDR2 SYGVQD (reference sequence). V lost 4 bases to trimming and J lost 0 bases; unmatched junction nucleotides: 9. The CDR3 extends over 19 amino acids. CDR3 coding DNA: TGCGCCAGCAGTGGCCCGGGACAGGGGTCGGGCTCCTATAATTCACCCCTCCACTTT. It codes for CASSGPGQGSGSYNSPLHF.

This chain connects TRBV7-8 to TRBJ1-2; D gene unclear. The CDR3 spans 15 residues. Germline-derived CDR1 and CDR2 are SGHVS and FQNEAQ. V was clipped by 3 bases and J by 3 bases, with 14 bases between them. The CDR3 loop reads CASSFGRAAHYGYTF. The CDR3 bases are TGTGCCAGCAGCTTTGGGCGAGCCGCACACTATGGCTACACCTTC.

The chain uses TRBV7-3 and TRBJ2-2; 7 positions agree with TRBD1. Germline V CDR1 and CDR2: SGHTA, FQGTGA. The CDR3 consists of 14 residues. V shed 5 bases and J 6 bases; nucleotides not matched to a gene: 6. In nucleotides, the CDR3 is TGTGCCAGCAGCAAAGGACAGGCCCCCGGGGAGCTGTTTTTT. Protein product: CASSKGQAPGELFF.

This chain connects TRBV9 to TRBJ2-5, with TRBD2 identical over 10 bases. Germline CDR1 reads SGDLS; CDR2 reads YYNGEE. The CDR3 length is 14 residues. The V and J ends lost 2 bases and 7 bases, in that order; junction bases with no gene match: 5. The CDR3 DNA follows: TGTGCCAGCAGCGTTGGGACTAGCGTGGCGACCCAGTACTTC. Amino acids: CASSVGTSVATQYF.

CDR3 in amino acids: CASSSLRQGGTEAFF. The CDR3 DNA reads TGCGCCAGCAGTTCGCTTCGGCAGGGAGGAACTGAAGCTTTCTTT. This chain joins TRBV10-1 and TRBJ1-1; possible D gene TRBD1, 5 bases. V gave up 5 bases and J gave up 5 bases, with 18 bases separating them. This CDR3 region has 15 residues. Germline V gene lookup returns CDR1 WNHNN and CDR2 SYGVQD (reference sequence).

CDR3 nucleotide sequence: TGTGCCAGCAGGCAGCCGGGACAGGGGCCCGATACGCAGTATTTT. Translated, it gives CASRQPGQGPDTQYF. This chain connects TRBV27 to TRBJ2-3; 10 bases are shared with TRBD1. Per the germline V gene, CDR1 is MNHEY and CDR2 is SMNVEV (reference sequence). Trimming cost V 6 bases and J 6 bases; bases outside gene matches: 9. This CDR3 contains 15 residues.

The gene calls are TRBV5-4 and TRBJ2-5; no clear D. The CDR3 has 13 residues. Germline CDR1 and CDR2: SGHNT and YYREEE (reference sequence). The ends were cut back, 2 bases at V and 3 bases at J, with 8 bases in the middle. This chain's CDR3 is CASSLRTEETQYF. DNA for the CDR3: TGTGCCAGCAGCTTACGAACTGAAGAGACCCAGTACTTC. The full variable domain, rest sourced from reference TRBV5-4 and TRBJ2-5, is ETGVTQSPTHLIKTRGQQVTLRCSSQSGHNTVSWYQQALGQGPQFIFQYYREEENGRGNFPPRFSGLQFPNYSSELNVNALELDDSALYLCASSLRTEETQYFGPGTRLLVL.

The chain recombines TRBV28 with TRBJ2-1; tentative D call: TRBD2 (6 bases). The CDR3 runs to 20 residues. V was clipped by 3 bases and J by 1 base, with 25 bases between them. Germline values: CDR1 MDHEN, CDR2 SYDVKM. The CDR3 DNA sequence: TGTGCCAGCAGTTTTTTCAAAGCCCTTTATCTAGCGTATTCCTACAATGAGCAGTTCTTC. It yields the protein CASSFFKALYLAYSYNEQFF.

The gene calls are TRBV5-1 and TRBJ2-5, with a weak D call TRBD1 (7 bases). The germline V gene has CDR1 SGHRS and CDR2 YFSETQ. There are 17 residues in the CDR3. CDR3 sequence reads: CAISGGPNRMGQETQYF. CDR3 DNA sequence: TGCGCAATATCAGGGGGGCCGAACCGAATGGGACAAGAGACCCAGTACTTC.

The chain combines TRBV27 with TRBJ2-1; D gene unclear. Trimming took off 5 bases at V and 0 bases at J, with 5 bases between the two ends. Germline V gene data show CDR1 as MNHEY and CDR2 as SMNVEV (reference sequence). CDR3 length equals 13 residues. In DNA, the CDR3 is TGTGCCAGCAGTCTAAGCTCCTACAATGAGCAGTTCTTC. This translates into CASSLSSYNEQFF.

This clone was seen a handful of times. The rearrangement links TRBV27 to TRBJ1-2, with D possibly being TRBD1 (5 bases). From germline, CDR1 is MNHEY and CDR2 SMNVEV (reference sequence). This CDR3 is 14 amino acids long. Trimming pared 3 bases from V and 7 bases from J, leaving 15 bases between. CDR3 amino acids: CASSFLTDFSGYTF. As DNA, the CDR3 is TGTGCCAGCAGTTTCCTGACAGATTTCTCTGGCTACACCTTC.

This clone was observed a single time. This sequence joins TRBV9 and TRBJ1-2, with D possibly TRBD1 on 6 matching bases. The V gene lost 3 bases and the J gene lost 8 bases, with 11 bases spanning the gap. Germline V CDR1 and CDR2: SGDLS, YYNGEE. The CDR3 covers 12 residues. In DNA form, the CDR3 reads TGTGCCAGCAGCGGACAGGATGAAGGCTACACCTTC. This sequence encodes CASSGQDEGYTF.

In DNA, the CDR3 is TGTGCCAGCAGCCTGGGGCCCCGAGGCGGCACTGAAGCTTTCTTT. As protein: CASSLGPRGGTEAFF. This rearrangement joins TRBV5-8 to TRBJ1-1; the D gene is possibly TRBD1 (5 bases). The CDR3 spans 15 residues. V was clipped by 4 bases and J by 4 bases, with 17 bases between them. CDR1 is SGHTS, CDR2 YDEGEE, per germline.

This chain links TRBV25-1 with TRBJ1-1; 7 bases are shared with TRBD1. With 5 bases clipped from V and 1 base from J, the junction kept 4 bases outside the gene matches. The germline CDR1 and CDR2 sequences are MGHDK and SYGVNS. The CDR3 extends over 14 amino acids. The CDR3 nucleotides read TGTGCCAGCAGTTACGGGACAGCGAACACTGAAGCTTTCTTT. This sequence encodes CASSYGTANTEAFF.

The chain uses TRBV4-1 and TRBJ2-1; 9 bases map to TRBD1. The V gene end was trimmed by 0 bases and the J gene end by 5 bases; junction bases not matched to a gene: 5. Germline V gene sequence: CDR1 MGHRA, CDR2 YSYEKL. CDR3 length: 16 residues. CDR3 residues: CASSQDTTGGDNEQFF. The CDR3 DNA reads TGCGCCAGCAGCCAAGATACGACAGGGGGGGACAATGAGCAGTTCTTC.

The chain joins TRBV5-5 to TRBJ1-5; D is uncertain. Trimming left V 2 bases short and J 5 bases short, with 5 bases between. From germline, CDR1 is SGHKS and CDR2 YYEKEE (reference sequence). This CDR3 contains 12 residues. CDR3 nucleotide sequence: TGTGCCAGCAGCTTCGGTGATCAGCCCCAGCATTTT. It specifies CASSFGDQPQHF.

The V gene is TRBV10-1, the J gene TRBJ1-1; D possibly corresponds to TRBD1 (5 bases). The CDR3 extends over 15 amino acids. Germline V gene data show CDR1 as WNHNN and CDR2 as SYGVQD (reference sequence). The germline V and J ends were trimmed by 3 bases and 4 bases, with 15 bases remaining between them. The CDR3 protein is CASSDRRGALTEAFF. The CDR3 DNA follows: TGCGCCAGCAGTGATAGAAGGGGCGCACTCACTGAAGCTTTCTTT.